This record concerns one T cell receptor (beta chain) sequence. These data originate in a study of blood T cell repertoires in COVID-19. Sequencing was performed with immunoSEQ multiplex PCR; in TCRdb, only in-frame clones are kept and a portion is missing. The top ten hold around 1.4% of the sample, which has around 130,000 clones, approximately 81% seen once. The J segment lost 3 bases and the V segment lost 0 bases, leaving 3 bases of the junction unmatched. The CDR3 runs to 15 residues. Germline CDR1 is SGHRS and CDR2 is YFSETQ. The chain couples TRBV5-1 to TRBJ1-5; 7 bases are a match to TRBD1. The sequence was collected from a man in his sixties with acute or convalescent COVID-19. Source material: peripheral blood. The CDR3 bases are TGCGCCAGCAGCTTGGCTGGACAGGCCAATCAGCCCCAGCATTTT. Amino acids: CASSLAGQANQPQHF. The variable domain in full, completed from reference TRBV5-1 and TRBJ1-5, reads KAGVTQTPRYLIKTRGQQVTLSCSPISGHRSVSWYQQTPGQGLQFLFEYFSETQRNKGNFPGRFSGRQFSNSRSEMNVSTLELGDSALYLCASSLAGQANQPQHFGDGTRLSIL.